Following are 26 T cell receptor beta chains from one sample sequenced in a study of response to subunit inactivated influenza vaccine. One entry per CDR3 protein, called by TCRdb with MiXCR from the RT-PCR reads. Found here are about 160,000 distinct CDR3 sequences, roughly a tenth of them singletons; the top ten hold 9.5% to 15%. This material consisted of non-naive T cells sorted from PBMCs, taken around seven weeks after vaccination. The receptors shown here come from a man aged 50-60 years who received an inactivated influenza vaccine.

In its sample, this clonotype was seen many times. The chain links TRBV20-1 to TRBJ2-3; TRBD2 matches 9 bases. The V gene's germline CDR1 is DFQATT and CDR2 SNEGSKA (reference sequence). The CDR3 length is 15 residues. The ends lost 1 base at V and 0 bases at J; junction bases unmatched: 2. The CDR3 reads CSARASGVSTDTQYF. The CDR3 bases are TGCAGTGCTAGAGCTAGCGGGGTTAGCACAGATACGCAGTATTTT.

This clonotype was seen more than once but under ten times. This chain joins TRBV6-2 or TRBV6-3 and TRBJ1-2, with D possibly being TRBD1 (6 bases). Germline V gene sequence: CDR1 MNHEY, CDR2 SVGEGT. V was clipped by 6 bases and J by 4 bases, with 12 bases between them. The CDR3 has 13 residues. The CDR3 nucleotides read TGTGCCAGCAGCCAACGGACAGTCTATGGCTACACCTTC. This codes for CASSQRTVYGYTF.

At least ten counts were recorded for this clonotype. The CDR3 nucleotides are TGTGCCAGACAAACTAAAACCGGGGTGAGGGCAGAGACCCAGTACTTC. Translated: CARQTKTGVRAETQYF. The chain uses TRBV14 and TRBJ2-5; D possibly corresponds to TRBD2 (5 bases). The CDR3 runs 16 residues. The V and J ends lost 9 bases and 4 bases respectively, with 24 bases between them. Per the germline V gene, CDR1 is SGHDN and CDR2 is FVKESK.

V gene TRBV20-1 combines with J gene TRBJ1-5, with D maybe TRBD1 (5 bases). Trimming stripped 1 base from V and 3 bases from J, with 10 bases between. This CDR3 spans 14 amino acids. Looked up from germline, CDR1 is DFQATT and CDR2 is SNEGSKA (reference sequence). The CDR3 DNA reads TGCAGTGCTAGAGGAGGGGCGTCCAATCAGCCCCAGCATTTT. Protein: CSARGGASNQPQHF.

The chain recombines TRBV11-3 with TRBJ2-1; 10 bases are a match to TRBD1. Trimming removed 6 bases from V and 9 bases from J; junction bases left unmatched: 5. CDR3 length equals 13 residues. Germline V gene data show CDR1 as SGHNT and CDR2 as YENEEA. The CDR3 here is CASSGDRGGEQFF. DNA of the CDR3: TGTGCCAGCAGTGGGGACAGGGGAGGTGAGCAGTTCTTC.

The table lists this clonotype with many counts. The chain uses TRBV6-2 or TRBV6-3 and TRBJ2-7, with D hard to call. V was pared by 2 bases and J by 3 bases, with 8 bases between. This CDR3 is 13 amino acids long. Germline V lookup: CDR1 MNHEY, CDR2 SVGEGT. Written as DNA, the CDR3 is TGTGCCAGCAGTTACGTGGGCCGCTACGAGCAGTACTTC. Translation: CASSYVGRYEQYF.

This clonotype showed up just once. With a much larger clone just one base away, this may be a read error. The chain carries TRBV18 and TRBJ2-1; D may be TRBD1 (6 bases). From germline, CDR1 is KGHSH and CDR2 LQKENI. There are 15 residues in the CDR3. The ends were cut back, 4 bases at V and 9 bases at J, with 19 bases in the middle. The CDR3 nucleotides are TGTGCCAGCTCACGTCTAACTCGGACAGACGCTGAGCAGTTCTTC. Translated: CASSRLTRTDAEQFF.

This clonotype was counted a few times. This chain connects TRBV5-5 to TRBJ2-1; 16 bases fit TRBD2. The length of the CDR3 is 17 residues. Germline V gene sequence: CDR1 SGHKS, CDR2 YYEKEE (reference sequence). Unmatched junction bases numbered 3, after V lost 0 bases and J lost 6 bases. The CDR3 reads CASSLAGLAGGRNEQFF. In nucleotides, the CDR3 is TGTGCCAGCAGCTTGGCGGGACTAGCGGGGGGGCGCAATGAGCAGTTCTTC.

This clonotype turned up a few times. The chain carries TRBV7-9 and TRBJ2-4; TRBD2 is a possible D gene (5 bases). The CDR3 spans 14 residues. Germline-derived CDR1 and CDR2 are SEHNR and FQNEAQ (reference sequence). V was cut by 5 bases and J by 5 bases, with 13 bases left in between. The CDR3 region is CASSPAGNQNIQYF. For the CDR3, the DNA is TGTGCCAGCAGCCCAGCCGGGAACCAAAACATTCAGTACTTC.

This clonotype came up a few times. The V gene is TRBV10-3, the J gene TRBJ2-1, with TRBD2 matching over 11 bases. The CDR3 spans 14 residues. CDR1 is ENHRY, CDR2 SYGVKD, per germline. V gave up 4 bases and J gave up 6 bases; unmatched junction bases: 2. CDR3 bases: TGTGCCATCAGTGGCCTAGCGGGGGGCAATGAGCAGTTCTTC. Its translation is CAISGLAGGNEQFF.

This clonotype was detected only a few times. The chain uses TRBV27 and TRBJ1-6; 8 positions agree with TRBD1. The junction had 14 bases not matched to a gene; V was cut back by 10 bases and J by 6 bases. Germline CDR1 and CDR2: MNHEY and SMNVEV (reference sequence). The CDR3 has 16 residues. Written as DNA, the CDR3 is TGTGCCAAATCTCTGGGACAGGCAACAATTAATTCACCCCTCCACTTT. Amino acids: CAKSLGQATINSPLHF.

This clonotype was recorded at least ten times. V usage is TRBV7-8 and J usage is TRBJ2-1; no clear D gene. Between the trimmed V and J ends, which lost 4 bases and 6 bases, there was a span of 10 bases. CDR3 length: 13 residues. Germline-derived CDR1 and CDR2 are SGHVS and FQNEAQ. CDR3 protein: CASSSSVSNEQFF. The CDR3 DNA sequence: TGTGCCAGCAGCTCAAGTGTCTCCAATGAGCAGTTCTTC.

This clonotype was seen repeatedly, ten times or more. CDR3 amino acids: CASSLGTGMFQPQHF. CDR3 in DNA: TGTGCCAGCAGTTTGGGCACAGGGATGTTTCAGCCCCAGCATTTT. V gene TRBV12-3 or TRBV12-4 combines with J gene TRBJ1-5; tentative D call: TRBD1 (6 bases). V was cut by 3 bases and J by 6 bases, with 15 bases left in between. This CDR3 comprises 15 residues.

Ten or more counts support this clonotype. J is TRBJ2-5 and V is TRBV24-1; 13 bases line up with TRBD2. V lost 10 bases to trimming and J lost 0 bases; unmatched junction nucleotides: 4. Germline CDR1 is KGHDR and CDR2 is SFDVKD. The CDR3 runs to 15 residues. The CDR3, as DNA: TGTGCCACTGGACTAGCGGGGGCCTACCAAGAGACCCAGTACTTC. Translating gives CATGLAGAYQETQYF.

This clonotype has more than one count but fewer than ten. The chain uses TRBV20-1 and TRBJ2-3, with 8 positions matching TRBD1. Germline V gene data show CDR1 as DFQATT and CDR2 as SNEGSKA (reference sequence). The CDR3 is 15 amino acids. With V trimmed by 4 bases and J by 2 bases, 8 bases remained unmatched. CDR3 protein: CSATFPRGPTDTQYF. The DNA of the CDR3 is TGCAGTGCTACCTTCCCCAGGGGGCCCACAGATACGCAGTATTTT.

This clonotype appeared once. This chain joins TRBV20-1 and TRBJ1-1; 9 bases fit TRBD1. V lost 5 bases to trimming and J lost 5 bases; unmatched junction nucleotides: 6. This CDR3 contains 13 residues. Per germline, CDR1 DFQATT and CDR2 SNEGSKA (reference sequence). The CDR3 reads CSAYRGPGTEAFF. The CDR3 DNA reads as TGCAGTGCTTACAGGGGGCCAGGGACTGAAGCTTTCTTT.

This clonotype was found a few times. This rearrangement joins TRBV6-2 or TRBV6-3 to TRBJ1-5; TRBD1 agrees at 7 bases. With 2 bases clipped from V and 7 bases from J, the junction kept 5 bases outside the gene matches. Per germline, CDR1 MNHEY and CDR2 SVGEGT. The CDR3 totals 14 residues. The CDR3 protein is CASSYAGGIQPQHF. CDR3 DNA: TGTGCCAGCAGTTACGCAGGGGGTATCCAGCCCCAGCATTTT.

This clonotype was seen a few times. CDR3 amino acids: CASSQDAMNTGELFF. DNA of the CDR3: TGTGCCAGCAGCCAAGATGCCATGAACACCGGGGAGCTGTTTTTT. J is TRBJ2-2 and V is TRBV4-2, with no clear D. This CDR3 comprises 15 residues. Germline CDR1 is LGHNA and CDR2 is YNFKEQ. V shed 0 bases and J shed 1 base, with 6 bases lying between them.

This clonotype was recorded a few times. This sequence joins TRBV6-5 and TRBJ1-1, with 10 bases that match TRBD1. This CDR3 is built from 18 residues. Trimming at V came to 3 bases and at J to 1 base, leaving 11 bases not matched to a gene. Germline V gene lookup returns CDR1 MNHEY and CDR2 SVGAGI. DNA of the CDR3: TGTGCCAGCAGTTATGTCGGTTCGACAGGGGGCGGGAACACTGAAGCTTTCTTT. The encoded protein is CASSYVGSTGGGNTEAFF.

The CDR3 region is CASSSSQPGQGSYEQYF. Written as DNA, the CDR3 is TGTGCCAGCAGTTCCTCCCAGCCGGGACAGGGATCCTACGAGCAGTACTTC. This chain links TRBV6-2 or TRBV6-3 with TRBJ2-7, with 9 bases aligning to TRBD1. The CDR3 consists of 17 residues. CDR1 and CDR2 (germline): MNHEY, SVGEGT. With 4 bases clipped from V and 1 base from J, the junction kept 11 bases outside the gene matches.

CDR3 nucleotide sequence: TGTGCCAGCAGCCAAGGGGTCGGGAGGGCCCATGAGCAGTTCTTC. It codes for CASSQGVGRAHEQFF. V is TRBV14 and J is TRBJ2-1; 8 nucleotides align to TRBD2. The CDR3 consists of 15 residues. Germline CDR1 and CDR2: SGHDN and FVKESK. J was trimmed by 8 bases and V by 1 base; bases with no gene match: 7.

The table lists this clonotype with many counts. The rearrangement joins TRBV7-2 to TRBJ2-1, with 11 bases matching TRBD2. Germline V gene sequence: CDR1 SGHTA, CDR2 FQGNSA. Trimming at V came to 3 bases and at J to 7 bases, leaving 5 bases not matched to a gene. The CDR3 is 15 amino acids. This chain's CDR3 is CASSFMTSGINEQFF. As DNA, the CDR3 is TGTGCCAGCAGCTTTATGACTAGCGGGATAAATGAGCAGTTCTTC.

The chain is built from TRBV4-3 and TRBJ2-2, with D uncertain. V lost 0 bases to trimming and J lost 0 bases, with 5 bases between them. The germline V gene encodes CDR1 LGHNA and CDR2 YSLEER. This CDR3 has 15 residues. In DNA form, the CDR3 reads TGCGCCAGCAGCCAAGAAGTGACGAACACCGGGGAGCTGTTTTTT. This encodes CASSQEVTNTGELFF.

This clonotype was observed many times. The chain uses TRBV7-9 and TRBJ2-2; the match to TRBD2 covers 7 bases. The CDR3 is 17 amino acids. Germline loops: CDR1 SEHNR, CDR2 FQNEAQ (reference sequence). The V gene end was trimmed by 6 bases and the J gene end by 1 base; junction bases not matched to a gene: 11. CDR3 amino acids: CASSKAGKRQNTGELFF. The CDR3, as DNA: TGTGCCAGCAGTAAAGCGGGAAAGCGGCAGAACACCGGGGAGCTGTTTTTT.

Points on this clonotype: The junction and the germline gene differ at one end; a read error may be behind it. The chain recombines TRBV5-4 with TRBJ2-3; a possible D gene is TRBD2 (5 bases). This CDR3 region has 14 residues. CDR1 is SGHNT, CDR2 YYREEE, per germline (reference sequence). The CDR3 nucleotides are TGTGCCAGCAGCACGGGGATTAGCATAGATACGCAGTATTTT. Its translation: CASSTGISIDTQYF. The full variable domain, in which reference TRBV5-4 and TRBJ2-3 provide the parts outside the CDR3, is ETGVTQSPTHLIKTRGQQVTLRCSSQSGHNTVSWYQQALGQGPQFIFQYYREEENGRGNFPPRFSGLQFPNYSSELNVNALELDDSALYLCASSTGISIDTQYFGPGTRLTVL.

The table lists this clonotype with a few counts. This rearrangement joins TRBV18 to TRBJ2-7; the D gene could be TRBD1 or TRBD2 (5 bases each). Trimming cost V 1 base and J 4 bases, with 8 bases left between them. Per germline, CDR1 KGHSH and CDR2 LQKENI. The CDR3 has 13 residues. The CDR3: CASSPRDGYEQYF. Written as DNA, the CDR3 is TGTGCCAGCTCACCACGGGACGGTTACGAGCAGTACTTC.